The clone carrying this TCR beta chain was detected many times. The antigen remains undetermined. Genomic DNA constituted the template upon which TCR beta VDJ and CDR3 profiling was performed. One entry per CDR3 protein, called by TCRdb with MiXCR from the reads. The table lists 100,000 to 150,000 distinct CDR3 sequences, 40% to 60% of them singletons, with around 2.3% in the top ten. The germline V and J ends were trimmed by 0 bases and 0 bases, with 6 bases remaining between them. The CDR3 contains 16 residues. The data stem from a study of CD8+CD57+ T cells in acquired aplastic anemia. Overall study context: Isolated CD4+ and CD8+ cells, once sorted, yielded DNA averaging around 3.3 ug.

Study-wide findings and caveats: Patients shared around 30 CD8+ CDR3 sequences with controls.

This chain links TRBV12-3 or TRBV12-4 with TRBJ1-6; D unclear. Sequenced: sorted CD4+, CD8+, or CD8+CD57+ T cells (not recorded which) from PBMCs. The sequence came from a human donor in good health, serving as a control. CDR3 DNA sequence: TGTGCCAGCAGTTTAGCGAGGAGCTCCTATAATTCACCCCTCCACTTT. This sequence encodes CASSLARSSYNSPLHF.